The entry that follows covers one T cell receptor (beta chain) sequence. Its target is not known. CDR1 and CDR2 from the germline V gene are SGDLS and YYNGEE. The trim removed 0 bases at V and 6 bases at J, leaving 2 bases unmatched. This CDR3 has 13 residues. The data stem from a study of cytomegalovirus exposure and HLA in healthy donors. Whole-study findings and limits: Presence/absence analyses took donor sequencing depth as roughly uniform. Sequencing likely produced, as an artifact, a cluster of highly shared sequence variants. Later genetic work tied a missense DCLRE1C variant to beta-chain V and J trimming.

PCR employed 60 Vbeta and 13 Jbeta primers. This table comes from immunoSEQ multiplex PCR, and its TCRdb copy is limited to in-frame clones, with some not included. This sample has some 150,000 clones; 75% to 85% occur once, and the top ten carry 3.5%. The sequenced sample was PBMCs. The chain combines TRBV9 with TRBJ2-7; 8 bases are a match to TRBD1. The sequence was obtained from a human donor in good health. The CDR3 sequence is CASSVAQGAEQYF. The CDR3 region has the DNA TGTGCCAGCAGCGTAGCCCAGGGGGCCGAGCAGTACTTC.